The TCR beta chain under discussion was sequenced for a study of blood T cell repertoires in COVID-19. Germline V gene data show CDR1 as SGHTA and CDR2 as FQGTGA. V trimming: 4 bases; J trimming: 7 bases; junction bases outside the gene matches: 5. This CDR3 has 15 amino acids. Data came from immunoSEQ multiplex PCR; TCRdb stores just in-frame clones and leaves some out. This sample has approximately 73,000 clones; roughly nine tenths occur once, and the top ten carry around 1.9%. The TCR was taken from a woman aged 60-75 years with acute or convalescent COVID-19. The chain has TRBV7-3 and TRBJ2-1, with 12 nucleotides matching TRBD2. The sequenced sample was peripheral blood. CDR3 in amino acids: CASSSLAGGPNEQFF. The CDR3 region has the DNA TGTGCCAGCAGCTCTCTAGCGGGGGGGCCGAATGAGCAGTTCTTC.